This T cell receptor (beta chain) was sequenced in a study of T cells in Graves' hyperthyroidism and ophthalmopathy (dated by TCRdb to the late 2010s). Background on the whole study: Peripheral blood was sampled at the time of initial diagnosis, prior to any treatment. For training and testing, the 100 or so patients in the discovery cohort were randomly divided in a 7:3 ratio. Thyroid tissue and blood T-cell repertoires from six Graves' hyperthyroidism patients were also compared in the study. Prospective prediction of ophthalmopathy was tested in an independent validation cohort consisting of fewer than 20 hyperthyroidism patients and 15 to 17 patients who later progressed to ophthalmopathy. TCR V-J signatures able to tell the groups apart were searched for in a discovery cohort of 95 or so patients, of whom 40 to 45 had Graves' ophthalmopathy and under 65 had stable Graves' hyperthyroidism. After blood sampling, hyperthyroidism patients were treated with methimazole at a starting dose of 30 mg daily, and ophthalmopathy patients were treated with high-dose intravenous methylprednisolone. The paper describes TCR Vbeta CDR3 sequencing of fewer than 150 peripheral blood samples, made up of some 42 ophthalmopathy patients, 70 to 80 hyperthyroidism patients and around 17 progressor patients.

The germline V gene encodes CDR1 SEHNR and CDR2 FQNEAQ (reference sequence). Trimming costs V 8 bases and J 10 bases, and their ends lie 21 bases apart. The CDR3 contains 14 residues, cysteine and phenylalanine counted. The CDR3 DNA has 42 bases and is translated from base 1. For this clonotype: Its antigen specificity is not known. Within one base of it there is no much larger clone, and no base qualities were kept.

Moderately to severely active disease, a Clinical Activity Score of at least 3, a NOSPECS grade of at least 4, and a duration under 3 months were present in ophthalmopathy patients. The study excluded patients with uncontrolled infections, other autoimmune diseases, pregnancy or lactation. Diagnoses were established on the basis of clinical symptoms, serum thyroxine and TRAb, thyroid ultrasound, and orbital computed tomography. PBMCs were separated from about 10 ml of fresh peripheral blood using Ficoll-Paque density gradient centrifugation. Total RNA was extracted with Trizol reagent, and quality was checked on an Agilent 2100 Bioanalyzer. The paper's findings and limits, for the study overall: In cross-validation, a model built on a 13 V-J signature told ophthalmopathy apart from stable hyperthyroidism with 85% to 90% sensitivity and about 81% specificity, and in testing the same model reached 80%/75%. Sample size was not statistically predetermined, and investigators were not blinded to group allocation. Most expanded thyroid clonotypes (frequency above 0.001) were also found in blood, which suggests that blood repertoires may mirror thyroid immune responses. In validation, the model predicted progression to ophthalmopathy with about 71% sensitivity and 72% to 85% specificity, a median of approximately 6.7 months before onset.

Amplification of TCR beta CDR3 regions was carried out from RNA transcripts. The first round of RT-PCR for the TCR CDR3 was performed with the HTBI primer set and the Qiagen OneStep RT-PCR kit. The libraries were constructed in a second round of multiplex PCR and then size-selected and purified. Sequencing of the libraries was done on an Illumina HiSeq2000 using paired-end 100 bp reads. The authors' pipeline ran thus. SOAPnuke was used to process the raw data, removing reads that contained adapters or uncalled bases, had a mean Phred below 15, or lacked an exact match to the constant primer or identifier. High-quality paired reads were merged using COPE v1.2.5, and each unique nucleotide sequence was defined as a clonotype. Clonotypes were aligned to IMGT TRBV, TRBD and TRBJ reference segments using MiTCR v1.1. The analysis was restricted to V-J combinations with a frequency above 0.0001, which together covered roughly 99% of the repertoires. The TCS score was defined as F50 (clonal expansion) divided by E x V (chaos), with BLOSUM62-based TCRdist calculated between CDR3 peptides within each V-J. Welch's t-statistics and random forest reduced fewer than 550 V-J features to roughly 13, which were used in a naive Bayes classifier (R e1071). TCRdb trimmed public reads at Q25 via fastp, called clones via MiXCR and kept in-frame beta chains. Each entry merges the rows of one CDR3 protein and shows their most common DNA and genes. The V and J calls shown here were made by TCRdb, not taken from the authors' results. The sample table lists roughly 500,000 distinct CDR3 sequences, approximately 16% of them with a count of one. 25% to 30% of the sample comes from the top ten.

The source is a woman between 25 and 40 years old with Graves' ophthalmopathy. Sequenced sample: blood. This sequence uses TRBV7-9 and TRBJ2-1; D gene: possibly TRBD2, on 5 matching bases. The bases are TGTGCCAGCCGTGGTGGAGGCATGCGGGTCGAGCAGTTCTTC. It is translated as CASRGGGMRVEQFF. Joined to the reference TRBV7-9 and TRBJ2-1 proteins, this CDR3 gives the full variable domain: DTGVSQNPRHKITKRGQNVTFRCDPISEHNRLYWYRQTLGQGPEFLTYFQNEAQLEKSRLLSDRFSAERPKGSFSTLEIQRTEQGDSAMYLCASRGGGMRVEQFFGPGTRLTVL.